These T cell receptor beta chains were read from a single sample in a study of spatial heterogeneity in lung cancer. TCRdb redid the calling of the 5' RACE reads with MiXCR, one entry per CDR3 protein. The sample consists of 50,000 to 75,000 distinct CDR3 sequences, roughly 6.4% of them appearing once. The input for sequencing was PBMCs, taken at surgery. Every receptor here comes from a female donor with early-stage non-small cell lung cancer. Both conserved end residues are part of each CDR3. The order of the fields is J gene, D gene, V gene, clone size, CDR3 protein, CDR3 DNA. A D gene is named only where the DNA matches it firmly. Size is omitted from some rows. Given values are once, few, many or a class for expanded clones.

j_gene: TRBJ1-2; d_gene: -; v_gene: TRBV18; abundance: many; CDR3aa: CASSRENYGYTF; CDR3nt: TGTGCCAGCTCCAGAGAAAACTATGGCTACACCTTC
j_gene: TRBJ1-5; d_gene: TRBD1; v_gene: TRBV7-2; abundance: few; CDR3aa: CASSSQGGNQPQHF; CDR3nt: TGTGCCAGCAGCTCACAGGGGGGCAATCAGCCCCAGCATTTT
j_gene: TRBJ1-2; d_gene: -; v_gene: TRBV20-1; abundance: many; CDR3aa: CSVGVDGYTF; CDR3nt: TGCAGTGTGGGGGTCGATGGCTACACCTTC
j_gene: TRBJ1-4; d_gene: TRBD1; v_gene: TRBV20-1; abundance: many; CDR3aa: CSARDMDRGREKLFF; CDR3nt: TGCAGTGCTAGAGATATGGACAGGGGGCGTGAAAAACTGTTTTTT
j_gene: TRBJ2-2; d_gene: TRBD2; v_gene: TRBV5-1; abundance: -; CDR3aa: CASSFDGYAGGTGELFF; CDR3nt: TGCGCCAGCAGCTTCGACGGCTATGCGGGAGGCACCGGGGAGCTGTTTTTT
j_gene: TRBJ2-6; d_gene: TRBD1; v_gene: TRBV28; abundance: many; CDR3aa: CASSPPAGQGAFGANVLTF; CDR3nt: TGTGCCAGCAGCCCCCCGGCGGGACAGGGGGCTTTTGGGGCCAACGTCCTGACTTTC
j_gene: TRBJ2-3; d_gene: TRBD2; v_gene: TRBV6-5; abundance: many; CDR3aa: CASSRGLAALTDTQYF; CDR3nt: TGTGCCAGCAGCCGCGGACTAGCGGCCTTAACGGATACGCAGTATTTT
j_gene: TRBJ1-5; d_gene: TRBD1; v_gene: TRBV3-1; abundance: many; CDR3aa: CASSWTGRNQPQHF; CDR3nt: TGTGCCAGCAGCTGGACAGGGCGCAATCAGCCCCAGCATTTT
j_gene: TRBJ2-2; d_gene: -; v_gene: TRBV28; abundance: medium-sized; CDR3aa: CASSLNTANTGELFF; CDR3nt: TGTGCCAGCAGTTTGAACACGGCGAACACCGGGGAGCTGTTTTTT
j_gene: TRBJ2-7; d_gene: TRBD2; v_gene: TRBV18; abundance: -; CDR3aa: CASSPPLAGVYEQYF; CDR3nt: TGTGCCAGCTCACCACCCCTAGCGGGAGTATACGAGCAGTACTTC
j_gene: TRBJ2-7; d_gene: -; v_gene: TRBV5-6; abundance: many; CDR3aa: CASSAGQGWNEQYF; CDR3nt: TGTGCCAGCAGCGCTGGGCAGGGGTGGAACGAGCAGTACTTC
j_gene: TRBJ1-5; d_gene: TRBD1; v_gene: TRBV27; abundance: many; CDR3aa: CASSFGTGGDQPQHF; CDR3nt: TGTGCCAGCAGTTTCGGAACAGGGGGCGATCAGCCCCAGCATTTT
j_gene: TRBJ2-3; d_gene: TRBD2; v_gene: TRBV5-1; abundance: many; CDR3aa: CASSPIRTSGVGSTDTQYF; CDR3nt: TGCGCCAGCAGCCCCATCCGGACTAGCGGGGTGGGGAGCACAGATACGCAGTATTTT
j_gene: TRBJ2-1; d_gene: TRBD2; v_gene: TRBV6-4; abundance: few; CDR3aa: CASRGTSGSAVFF; CDR3nt: TGTGCCAGCAGGGGGACTAGCGGGAGTGCGGTGTTCTTC
j_gene: TRBJ2-3; d_gene: -; v_gene: TRBV3-1; abundance: -; CDR3aa: CASSQGAGTDTQYF; CDR3nt: TGTGCCAGCAGCCAAGGGGCCGGCACAGATACGCAGTATTTT
j_gene: TRBJ1-2; d_gene: -; v_gene: TRBV9; abundance: many; CDR3aa: CASSVRAGRDGYTF; CDR3nt: TGTGCCAGCAGCGTACGGGCAGGGAGAGATGGCTACACCTTC
j_gene: TRBJ1-5; d_gene: -; v_gene: TRBV6-6; abundance: -; CDR3aa: CASSQFGPQHF; CDR3nt: TGTGCCAGCAGCCAGTTCGGGCCCCAGCATTTT
j_gene: TRBJ1-1; d_gene: -; v_gene: TRBV5-1; abundance: few; CDR3aa: CASSLASSPVNTEAFF; CDR3nt: TGCGCCAGCAGCTTGGCCTCGTCTCCGGTGAACACTGAAGCTTTCTTT
j_gene: TRBJ2-1; d_gene: -; v_gene: TRBV28; abundance: many; CDR3aa: CASRPRLAQGYNEQFF; CDR3nt: TGTGCCAGCAGACCTAGACTAGCCCAGGGGTACAATGAGCAGTTCTTC
j_gene: TRBJ2-3; d_gene: TRBD2; v_gene: TRBV13; abundance: once; CDR3aa: CASSPSGRAGDTQYF; CDR3nt: TGTGCCAGCAGCCCTAGCGGGAGGGCCGGAGATACGCAGTATTTT
j_gene: TRBJ2-3; d_gene: TRBD1; v_gene: TRBV28; abundance: many; CDR3aa: CASSLGRRTGESDTQYF; CDR3nt: TGTGCCAGCAGTTTGGGGAGGAGGACAGGGGAGTCAGATACGCAGTATTTT
j_gene: TRBJ1-1; d_gene: -; v_gene: TRBV13; abundance: many; CDR3aa: CASSRGNTEAFF; CDR3nt: TGTGCCAGCAGCCGCGGTAACACTGAAGCTTTCTTT
j_gene: TRBJ2-1; d_gene: -; v_gene: TRBV10-3; abundance: many; CDR3aa: CAISESRQGGNEQFF; CDR3nt: TGTGCCATCAGTGAGTCGCGGCAGGGGGGGAATGAGCAGTTCTTC
j_gene: TRBJ2-3; d_gene: -; v_gene: TRBV6-5; abundance: many; CDR3aa: CASSYSSTDTQYF; CDR3nt: TGTGCCAGCAGTTACTCGTCCACAGATACGCAGTATTTT
j_gene: TRBJ2-7; d_gene: TRBD1; v_gene: TRBV29-1; abundance: few; CDR3aa: CSVERQGYEQYF; CDR3nt: TGCAGCGTTGAACGACAGGGGTACGAGCAGTACTTC
j_gene: TRBJ2-1; d_gene: -; v_gene: TRBV5-1; abundance: many; CDR3aa: CASSSGGRSSYNEQFF; CDR3nt: TGCGCCAGCAGCAGCGGAGGGAGGAGCTCCTACAATGAGCAGTTCTTC
j_gene: TRBJ2-2; d_gene: -; v_gene: TRBV7-8; abundance: -; CDR3aa: CASRQTLGPTGELFF; CDR3nt: TGTGCCAGCAGGCAGACCCTAGGGCCCACCGGGGAGCTGTTTTTT